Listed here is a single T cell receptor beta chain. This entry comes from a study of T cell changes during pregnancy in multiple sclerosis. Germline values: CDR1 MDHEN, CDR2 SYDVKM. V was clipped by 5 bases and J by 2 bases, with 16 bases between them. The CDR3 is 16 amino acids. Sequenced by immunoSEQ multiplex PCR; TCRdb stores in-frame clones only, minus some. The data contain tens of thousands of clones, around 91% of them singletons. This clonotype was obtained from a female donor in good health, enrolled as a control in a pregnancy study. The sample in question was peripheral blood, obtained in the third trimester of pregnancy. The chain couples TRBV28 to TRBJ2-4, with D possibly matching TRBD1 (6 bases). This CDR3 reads CASSPPPTGPKNIQYF. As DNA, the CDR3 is TGTGCCAGCAGTCCTCCCCCGACAGGCCCCAAAAACATTCAGTACTTC.